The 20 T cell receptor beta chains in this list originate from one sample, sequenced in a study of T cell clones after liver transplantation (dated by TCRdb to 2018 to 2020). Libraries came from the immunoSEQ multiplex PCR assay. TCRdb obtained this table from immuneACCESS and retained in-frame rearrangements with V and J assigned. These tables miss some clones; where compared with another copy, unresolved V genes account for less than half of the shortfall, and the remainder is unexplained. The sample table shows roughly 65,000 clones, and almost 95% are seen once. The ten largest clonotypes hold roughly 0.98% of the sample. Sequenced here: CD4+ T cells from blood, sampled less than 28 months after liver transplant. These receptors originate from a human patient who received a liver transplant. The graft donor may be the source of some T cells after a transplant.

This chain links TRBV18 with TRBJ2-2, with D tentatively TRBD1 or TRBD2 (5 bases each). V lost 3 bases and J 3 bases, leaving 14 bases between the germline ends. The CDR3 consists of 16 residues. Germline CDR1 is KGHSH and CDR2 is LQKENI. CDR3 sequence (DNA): TGTGCCAGCTCACCTTTGCAGGGACGGGACACCGGGGAGCTGTTTTTT. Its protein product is CASSPLQGRDTGELFF.

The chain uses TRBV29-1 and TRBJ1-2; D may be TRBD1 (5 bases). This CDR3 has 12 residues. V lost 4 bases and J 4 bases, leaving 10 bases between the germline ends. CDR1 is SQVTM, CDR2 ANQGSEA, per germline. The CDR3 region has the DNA TGCAGCGTTGGGGGGGGAAGCTATGGCTACACCTTC. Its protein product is CSVGGGSYGYTF.

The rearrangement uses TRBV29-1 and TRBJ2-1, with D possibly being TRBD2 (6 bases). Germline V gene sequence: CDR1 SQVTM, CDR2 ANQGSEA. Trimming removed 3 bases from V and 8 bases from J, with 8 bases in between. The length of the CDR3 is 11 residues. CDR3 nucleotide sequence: TGCAGCGTTGATCGGGGGTATGAGCAGTTCTTC. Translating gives CSVDRGYEQFF.

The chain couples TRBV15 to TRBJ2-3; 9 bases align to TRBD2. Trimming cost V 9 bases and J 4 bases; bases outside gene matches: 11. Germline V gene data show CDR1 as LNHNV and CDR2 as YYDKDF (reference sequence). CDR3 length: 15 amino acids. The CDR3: CATGPGLAVSDTQYF. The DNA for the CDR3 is TGTGCCACAGGGCCGGGACTAGCTGTTTCAGATACGCAGTATTTT.

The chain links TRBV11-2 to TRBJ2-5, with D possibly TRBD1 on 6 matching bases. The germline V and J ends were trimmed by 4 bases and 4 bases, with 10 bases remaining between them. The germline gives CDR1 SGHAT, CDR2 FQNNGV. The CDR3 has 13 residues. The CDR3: CASSWDNGETQYF. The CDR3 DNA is TGTGCCAGCAGCTGGGACAATGGAGAGACCCAGTACTTC. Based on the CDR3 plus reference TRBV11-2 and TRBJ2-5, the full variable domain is EAGVAQSPRYKIIEKRQSVAFWCNPISGHATLYWYQQILGQGPKLLIQFQNNGVVDDSQLPKDRFSAERLKGVDSTLKIQPAKLEDSAVYLCASSWDNGETQYFGPGTRLLVL.

This CDR3 reads CASGLSGEAREAFF. In DNA form, the CDR3 reads TGTGCTAGTGGTTTGTCGGGAGAAGCCCGGGAAGCTTTCTTT. The V gene is TRBV12-5, the J gene TRBJ1-1; D gene uncertain. The CDR3 loop spans 14 amino acids. Germline lookup yields CDR1 LGHNT and CDR2 FRNRAP. V was trimmed by 2 bases and J by 8 bases, leaving 15 bases between them. Full variable domain (outside the CDR3, taken from reference TRBV12-5 and TRBJ1-1): DARVTQTPRHKVTEMGQEVTMRCQPILGHNTVFWYRQTMMQGLELLAYFRNRAPLDDSGMPKDRFSAEMPDATLATLKIQPSEPRDSAVYFCASGLSGEAREAFFGQGTRLTVV.

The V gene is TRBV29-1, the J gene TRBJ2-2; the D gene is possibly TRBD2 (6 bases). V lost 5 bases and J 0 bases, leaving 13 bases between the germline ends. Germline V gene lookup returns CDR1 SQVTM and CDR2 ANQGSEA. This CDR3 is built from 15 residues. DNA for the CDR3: TGCAGCGTTATCGCGGGGTCTTCGAACACCGGGGAGCTGTTTTTT. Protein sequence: CSVIAGSSNTGELFF.

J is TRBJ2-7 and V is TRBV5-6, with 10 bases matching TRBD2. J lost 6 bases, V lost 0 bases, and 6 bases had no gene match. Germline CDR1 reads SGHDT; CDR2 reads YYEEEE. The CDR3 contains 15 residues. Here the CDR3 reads CASSLDPSGSGEQYF. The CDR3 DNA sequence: TGTGCCAGCAGCTTGGATCCTAGCGGGAGTGGCGAGCAGTACTTC.

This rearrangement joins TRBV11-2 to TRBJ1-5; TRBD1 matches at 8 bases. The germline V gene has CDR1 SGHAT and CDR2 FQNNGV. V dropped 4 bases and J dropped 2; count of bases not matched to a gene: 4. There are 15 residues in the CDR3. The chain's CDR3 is CASSWTGLGNQPQHF. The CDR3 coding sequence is TGTGCCAGCAGCTGGACAGGGTTGGGCAATCAGCCCCAGCATTTT.

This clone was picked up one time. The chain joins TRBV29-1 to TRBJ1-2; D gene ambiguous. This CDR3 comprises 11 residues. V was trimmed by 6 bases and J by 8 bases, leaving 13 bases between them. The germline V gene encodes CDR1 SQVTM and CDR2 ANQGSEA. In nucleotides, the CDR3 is TGCAGCGTCCTAACTGGGCGGGGCTACACCTTC. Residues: CSVLTGRGYTF.

The CDR3 is CASGLALPGQEAFF. For the CDR3, the DNA is TGTGCTAGTGGTTTGGCCCTGCCGGGACAGGAAGCTTTCTTT. This chain uses TRBV12-5 with TRBJ1-1, with 7 bases that match TRBD1. The CDR3 runs 14 residues. The J segment lost 8 bases and the V segment lost 1 base, leaving 7 bases of the junction unmatched. The germline V gene encodes CDR1 LGHNT and CDR2 FRNRAP.

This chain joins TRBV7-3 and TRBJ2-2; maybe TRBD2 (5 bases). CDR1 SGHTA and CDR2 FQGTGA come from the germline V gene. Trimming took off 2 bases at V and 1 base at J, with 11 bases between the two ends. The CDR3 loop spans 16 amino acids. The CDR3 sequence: CASSLVGVMNTGELFF. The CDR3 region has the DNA TGTGCCAGCAGCTTAGTCGGGGTAATGAACACCGGGGAGCTGTTTTTT.

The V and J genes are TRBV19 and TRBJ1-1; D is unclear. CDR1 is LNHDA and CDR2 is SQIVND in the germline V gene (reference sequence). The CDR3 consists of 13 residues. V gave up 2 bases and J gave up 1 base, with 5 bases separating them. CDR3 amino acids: CASSINGNTEAFF. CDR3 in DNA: TGTGCCAGTAGTATAAATGGGAACACTGAAGCTTTCTTT. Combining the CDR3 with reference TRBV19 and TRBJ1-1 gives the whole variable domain DGGITQSPKYLFRKEGQNVTLSCEQNLNHDAMYWYRQDPGQGLRLIYYSQIVNDFQKGDIAEGYSVSREKKESFPLTVTSAQKNPTAFYLCASSINGNTEAFFGQGTRLTVV.

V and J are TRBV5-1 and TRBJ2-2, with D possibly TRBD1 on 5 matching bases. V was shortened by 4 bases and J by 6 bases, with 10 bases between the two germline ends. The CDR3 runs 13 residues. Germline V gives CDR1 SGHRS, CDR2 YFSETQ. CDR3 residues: CASSTQGPGELFF. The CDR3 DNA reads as TGCGCCAGCAGCACCCAGGGTCCCGGGGAGCTGTTTTTT.

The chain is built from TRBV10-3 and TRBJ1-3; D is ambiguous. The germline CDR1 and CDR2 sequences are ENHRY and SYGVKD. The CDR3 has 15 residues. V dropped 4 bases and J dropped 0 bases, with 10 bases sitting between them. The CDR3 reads CAISGSSSSGNTIYF. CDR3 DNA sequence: TGTGCCATCAGTGGTAGCAGTTCCTCTGGAAACACCATATATTTT.

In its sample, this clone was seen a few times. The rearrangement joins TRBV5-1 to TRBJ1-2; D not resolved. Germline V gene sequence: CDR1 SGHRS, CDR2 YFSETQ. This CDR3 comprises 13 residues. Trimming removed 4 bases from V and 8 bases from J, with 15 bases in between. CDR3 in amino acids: CASSDPPLEGYTF. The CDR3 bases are TGCGCCAGCAGCGACCCGCCCCTTGAGGGCTACACCTTC. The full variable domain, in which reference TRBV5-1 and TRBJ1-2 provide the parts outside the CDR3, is KAGVTQTPRYLIKTRGQQVTLSCSPISGHRSVSWYQQTPGQGLQFLFEYFSETQRNKGNFPGRFSGRQFSNSRSEMNVSTLELGDSALYLCASSDPPLEGYTFGSGTRLTVV.

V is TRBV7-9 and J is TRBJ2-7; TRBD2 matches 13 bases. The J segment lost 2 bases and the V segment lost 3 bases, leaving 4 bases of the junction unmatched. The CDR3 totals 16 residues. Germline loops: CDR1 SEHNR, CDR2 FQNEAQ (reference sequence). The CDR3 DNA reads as TGTGCCAGCAGCTTTCCAACTAGCGGGAGGGCCTACGAGCAGTACTTC. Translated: CASSFPTSGRAYEQYF.

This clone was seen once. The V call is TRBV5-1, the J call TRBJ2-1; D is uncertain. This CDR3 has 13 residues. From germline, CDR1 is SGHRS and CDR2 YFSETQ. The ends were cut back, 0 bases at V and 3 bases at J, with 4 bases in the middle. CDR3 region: CASSLDNYNEQFF. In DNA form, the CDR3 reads TGCGCCAGCAGCTTGGATAACTACAATGAGCAGTTCTTC.

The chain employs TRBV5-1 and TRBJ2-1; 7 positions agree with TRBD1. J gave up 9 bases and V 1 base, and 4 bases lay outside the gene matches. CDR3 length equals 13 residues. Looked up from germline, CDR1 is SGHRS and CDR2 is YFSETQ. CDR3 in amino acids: CASSLYRGGEQFF. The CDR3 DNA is TGCGCCAGCAGCTTGTACAGGGGCGGTGAGCAGTTCTTC.

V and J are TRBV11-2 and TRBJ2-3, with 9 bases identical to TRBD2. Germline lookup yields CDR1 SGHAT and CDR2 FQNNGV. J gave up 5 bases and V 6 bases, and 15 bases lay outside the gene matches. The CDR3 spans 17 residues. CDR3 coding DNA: TGTGCCAGCAGTCCCCCTCTAGCGGGACACCAAGGAGATACGCAGTATTTT. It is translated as CASSPPLAGHQGDTQYF. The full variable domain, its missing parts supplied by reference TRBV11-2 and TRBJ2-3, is EAGVAQSPRYKIIEKRQSVAFWCNPISGHATLYWYQQILGQGPKLLIQFQNNGVVDDSQLPKDRFSAERLKGVDSTLKIQPAKLEDSAVYLCASSPPLAGHQGDTQYFGPGTRLTVL.